The 2 T cell receptor beta chains presented below share a single source sample, sequenced in a study of blood T cells in healthy people across ages. For the second PCR, which ran for about 6 to 11 cycles, a sample-barcoded 5' primer and a J-beta primer mix were used. TCRdb passed the 5' RACE reads through MiXCR, listing each CDR3 protein once. The repertoire consists of just under 750,000 distinct CDR3 sequences, with 20% to 25% occurring once and the leading ten covering 22%. Sequencing was performed on blood. The receptors shown here come from a man between 70 and 80 years old in good health.

V usage is TRBV6-6 and J usage is TRBJ2-1; the match to TRBD2 covers 12 bases. J was trimmed by 10 bases and V by 5 bases; bases with no gene match: 12. The CDR3 runs to 16 residues. Germline V gene data show CDR1 as MNHNY and CDR2 as SVGAGI (reference sequence). CDR3 sequence reads: CASSPPTSGGGKEQFF. As DNA, the CDR3 is TGTGCCAGCAGTCCGCCGACTAGCGGGGGCGGCAAGGAGCAGTTCTTC.

The table lists this clonotype with many counts. The V and J genes are TRBV29-1 and TRBJ2-3; D perhaps matches TRBD1 (7 bases). Germline CDR1 and CDR2: SQVTM and ANQGSEA. CDR3 length equals 14 residues. The V end was cut by 5 bases, the J end by 3 bases, with 15 bases between. The CDR3 nucleotides read TGCAGCGTTCCCGGCAGGGGGACTACAGATACGCAGTATTTT. Encoded protein: CSVPGRGTTDTQYF.